This T cell receptor (beta chain) was found in a study of regulatory T cells in long-lasting Graves disease. CDR1 and CDR2 (germline): MNHNS, SASEGT. The CDR3 totals 15 residues. Trimming stripped 5 bases from V and 7 bases from J, with 18 bases between. Regarding the study as a whole: Newly diagnosed disease favored TRBV20-1 and TRBJ2-1 over persistent disease.

Building of the TCR beta libraries involved iRepertoire HTBI primers and Arm-PCR of CDR3 regions. Using its own MiXCR run on the multiplex PCR reads, TCRdb lists one record per CDR3 protein. The table lists about 530,000 distinct CDR3 sequences, 15% to 20% of them singletons, with roughly 25% in the top ten. This clonotype was counted between two and nine times. Its matching antigen is unknown. Time point of the sample: newly diagnosed GD, antithyroid drugs for less than 3 months. PBMC RNA served as the TCR library source. The same sample was also used in a study of T cells in Graves' hyperthyroidism and ophthalmopathy. That paper states: RT-PCR in the first round (using the HTBI primer set) targeted the TCR CDR3.

The gene calls are TRBV6-1 and TRBJ2-4; D possibly corresponds to TRBD2 (7 bases). The specimen comprised peripheral blood mononuclear cells (PBMCs), sampled at new diagnosis, from a patient treated with antithyroid drugs. This TCR derives from a woman aged 40 to 65 with Graves disease. CDR3: CASSRVSGEGNIQYF. In DNA, the CDR3 is TGTGCCAGCAGTCGGGTCTCAGGGGAGGGGAACATTCAGTACTTC.